These T cell receptor beta chains were read from a single sample in a study of CD8+ T cells in alopecia areata. The data were produced by immunoSEQ multiplex PCR, yet TCRdb's version contains in-frame clones alone and is incomplete. The sample yields approximately 200,000 clones, roughly three fifths seen once. The sequences come from CD4+ T cells sorted from blood, collected at week 4, from a patient treated with tofacitinib. The receptors stem from a human donor with alopecia areata. The CDR3 runs from the conserved cysteine through the conserved F or W. The order of the fields is V gene, J gene, clone size, D gene, CDR3 protein, CDR3 DNA. A D gene is named only where the DNA matches it firmly. Size values are once, few and many counts, or a class for expanded clones, and some rows have none.

v_call: TRBV7-2
j_call: TRBJ1-5
clone_size: NA
d_call: NA
cdr3_aa: CASSTRGAQPQHF
cdr3_nt: TGTGCCAGCAGCACCCGGGGGGCTCAGCCCCAGCATTTT

v_call: TRBV10-3
j_call: TRBJ2-3
clone_size: NA
d_call: TRBD2
cdr3_aa: CAISESRLAGVLRKDTQYF
cdr3_nt: TGTGCCATCAGTGAGTCGAGGTTAGCGGGAGTCCTGCGGAAAGATACGCAGTATTTT

v_call: TRBV30
j_call: TRBJ2-3
clone_size: NA
d_call: NA
cdr3_aa: CAWEAKDTQYF
cdr3_nt: TGTGCCTGGGAAGCTAAAGATACGCAGTATTTT

v_call: TRBV28
j_call: TRBJ2-5
clone_size: NA
d_call: TRBD2
cdr3_aa: CASTPSGSSVETQYF
cdr3_nt: TGTGCCAGCACTCCTAGCGGGTCCTCCGTGGAGACCCAGTACTTC

v_call: TRBV29-1
j_call: TRBJ2-7
clone_size: NA
d_call: TRBD1
cdr3_aa: CSVADRGRLEQYF
cdr3_nt: TGCAGCGTCGCGGACAGGGGGCGATTAGAGCAGTACTTC

v_call: TRBV29-1
j_call: TRBJ2-5
clone_size: NA
d_call: NA
cdr3_aa: CSVGRETQYF
cdr3_nt: TGCAGCGTTGGACGGGAGACCCAGTACTTC

v_call: TRBV14
j_call: TRBJ2-5
clone_size: NA
d_call: NA
cdr3_aa: CASSQFLGVETQYF
cdr3_nt: TGTGCCAGCAGCCAATTTCTAGGGGTGGAGACCCAGTACTTC

v_call: TRBV6-5
j_call: TRBJ1-1
clone_size: NA
d_call: NA
cdr3_aa: CASSLGETEAFF
cdr3_nt: TGTGCCAGCAGTTTAGGGGAGACTGAAGCTTTCTTT

v_call: TRBV30
j_call: TRBJ2-7
clone_size: NA
d_call: NA
cdr3_aa: CAWSVRLGWQYF
cdr3_nt: TGTGCCTGGAGTGTACGATTAGGGTGGCAGTACTTC

v_call: TRBV7-2
j_call: TRBJ2-5
clone_size: NA
d_call: NA
cdr3_aa: CASSLPSVQETQYF
cdr3_nt: TGTGCCAGCAGCTTACCTAGCGTTCAAGAGACCCAGTACTTC

v_call: TRBV6-5
j_call: TRBJ2-7
clone_size: NA
d_call: NA
cdr3_aa: CASKGLGGTYEQYF
cdr3_nt: TGTGCCAGCAAAGGACTGGGGGGTACCTACGAGCAGTACTTC

v_call: TRBV4-1
j_call: TRBJ1-2
clone_size: NA
d_call: NA
cdr3_aa: CASSQERDLSYGYTF
cdr3_nt: TGCGCCAGCAGCCAAGAAAGGGACCTTTCTTATGGCTACACCTTC

v_call: TRBV28
j_call: TRBJ2-7
clone_size: NA
d_call: NA
cdr3_aa: CASSLRTYEQYF
cdr3_nt: TGTGCCAGCAGCCTGCGGACCTACGAGCAGTACTTC

v_call: TRBV7-9
j_call: TRBJ1-5
clone_size: NA
d_call: TRBD1
cdr3_aa: CASSSQPGTGDGQPQHF
cdr3_nt: TGTGCCAGCAGCTCTCAACCCGGGACAGGGGATGGACAGCCCCAGCATTTT

v_call: TRBV9
j_call: TRBJ2-5
clone_size: NA
d_call: TRBD1
cdr3_aa: CASSAGQGETQYF
cdr3_nt: TGTGCCAGCAGCGCGGGACAGGGGGAGACCCAGTACTTC

v_call: TRBV19
j_call: TRBJ2-1
clone_size: NA
d_call: NA
cdr3_aa: CASSISISTTSEQFF
cdr3_nt: TGTGCCAGTAGTATAAGTATCTCTACGACAAGTGAGCAGTTCTTC

v_call: TRBV29-1
j_call: TRBJ2-1
clone_size: few
d_call: TRBD2
cdr3_aa: CSVAVTSGSNNEQFF
cdr3_nt: TGCAGCGTTGCAGTGACTAGCGGGAGTAACAATGAGCAGTTCTTC

v_call: TRBV15
j_call: TRBJ2-1
clone_size: NA
d_call: TRBD2
cdr3_aa: CATSRDGTSRFF
cdr3_nt: TGTGCCACCAGCAGAGACGGGACTAGCAGGTTCTTC

v_call: TRBV30
j_call: TRBJ1-1
clone_size: NA
d_call: TRBD1
cdr3_aa: CASARKQGQGDTEAFF
cdr3_nt: TGTGCCTCCGCCCGAAAGCAAGGACAGGGCGACACTGAAGCTTTCTTT

v_call: TRBV21-1
j_call: TRBJ1-5
clone_size: few
d_call: NA
cdr3_aa: CASTPDSNQPQHF
cdr3_nt: TGTGCCAGCACGCCGGATAGCAATCAGCCCCAGCATTTT

v_call: TRBV2
j_call: TRBJ2-1
clone_size: NA
d_call: NA
cdr3_aa: CASILALYYNEQFF
cdr3_nt: TGTGCCAGCATCCTCGCACTATACTACAATGAGCAGTTCTTC

v_call: TRBV30
j_call: TRBJ1-5
clone_size: NA
d_call: NA
cdr3_aa: CAWSVGAGVLNQPQHF
cdr3_nt: TGTGCCTGGAGTGTAGGGGCAGGGGTCCTCAATCAGCCCCAGCATTTT

v_call: TRBV7-9
j_call: TRBJ1-2
clone_size: NA
d_call: NA
cdr3_aa: CASSLVGTEFGGIYGYTF
cdr3_nt: TGTGCCAGCAGCTTAGTAGGGACCGAGTTCGGCGGAATCTATGGCTACACCTTC

v_call: TRBV2
j_call: TRBJ1-5
clone_size: once
d_call: TRBD1
cdr3_aa: CASSIGDRNSNQPQHF
cdr3_nt: TGTGCCAGCAGTATAGGGGACAGAAATAGCAATCAGCCCCAGCATTTT

v_call: TRBV27
j_call: TRBJ2-7
clone_size: NA
d_call: TRBD1
cdr3_aa: CASRRGWTGATGSYEQYF
cdr3_nt: TGTGCCAGCAGACGAGGCTGGACAGGGGCTACCGGATCCTACGAGCAGTACTTC

v_call: TRBV29-1
j_call: TRBJ2-7
clone_size: few
d_call: TRBD1
cdr3_aa: CSVTQQGTVYEQYF
cdr3_nt: TGCAGCGTAACACAGCAGGGGACAGTCTACGAGCAGTACTTC

v_call: TRBV29-1
j_call: TRBJ2-7
clone_size: NA
d_call: TRBD2
cdr3_aa: CSVGTSDEQYF
cdr3_nt: TGCAGCGTTGGGACTAGCGACGAGCAGTACTTC

v_call: TRBV29-1
j_call: TRBJ1-2
clone_size: NA
d_call: NA
cdr3_aa: CSVDRIPYGYTF
cdr3_nt: TGCAGCGTTGACAGGATCCCTTATGGCTACACCTTC

v_call: TRBV29-1
j_call: TRBJ2-1
clone_size: NA
d_call: TRBD1
cdr3_aa: CSAQGTGPNEQFF
cdr3_nt: TGCAGCGCCCAGGGGACAGGGCCTAATGAGCAGTTCTTC

v_call: TRBV5-4
j_call: TRBJ2-5
clone_size: NA
d_call: NA
cdr3_aa: CASSLTGSRRETQYF
cdr3_nt: TGTGCCAGCAGCTTGACAGGGAGCAGGAGGGAGACCCAGTACTTC

v_call: TRBV2
j_call: TRBJ2-1
clone_size: NA
d_call: NA
cdr3_aa: CASSQGREHNEQFF
cdr3_nt: TGTGCCAGCAGTCAAGGACGGGAACACAATGAGCAGTTCTTC

v_call: TRBV4-3
j_call: TRBJ2-5
clone_size: NA
d_call: TRBD2
cdr3_aa: CASSQSILAAETQYF
cdr3_nt: TGCGCCAGCAGCCAATCTATACTAGCGGCGGAGACCCAGTACTTC

v_call: TRBV27
j_call: TRBJ1-2
clone_size: NA
d_call: TRBD1
cdr3_aa: CARRQGANYGYTF
cdr3_nt: TGTGCCAGAAGACAGGGCGCTAACTATGGCTACACCTTC

v_call: TRBV28
j_call: TRBJ1-4
clone_size: many
d_call: NA
cdr3_aa: CASQRATNEKLFF
cdr3_nt: TGTGCCAGCCAGCGGGCAACTAATGAAAAACTGTTTTTT

v_call: TRBV23-1
j_call: TRBJ2-7
clone_size: few
d_call: NA
cdr3_aa: CASSQRQLGASYEQYF
cdr3_nt: TGCGCCAGCAGTCAACGACAGCTGGGGGCCTCCTACGAGCAGTACTTC

v_call: TRBV4-1
j_call: TRBJ2-3
clone_size: few
d_call: NA
cdr3_aa: CASSRFGIGDSKTSTDTQYF
cdr3_nt: TGCGCCAGCAGCCGGTTCGGGATTGGGGACTCCAAAACAAGCACAGATACGCAGTATTTT

v_call: TRBV20-1
j_call: TRBJ2-7
clone_size: once
d_call: NA
cdr3_aa: CSARGSYEQYF
cdr3_nt: TGCAGTGCTAGGGGGAGCTACGAGCAGTACTTC

v_call: TRBV30
j_call: TRBJ1-1
clone_size: NA
d_call: NA
cdr3_aa: CAWRASVTGAFF
cdr3_nt: TGTGCCTGGAGGGCTAGTGTCACCGGCGCTTTCTTT

v_call: TRBV7-2
j_call: TRBJ2-1
clone_size: few
d_call: TRBD1
cdr3_aa: CASSRRQGPSSYNEQFF
cdr3_nt: TGTGCCAGCAGCCGCCGACAGGGCCCAAGCTCCTACAATGAGCAGTTCTTC

v_call: TRBV30
j_call: TRBJ1-2
clone_size: NA
d_call: NA
cdr3_aa: CAWSVRSGGYTF
cdr3_nt: TGTGCCTGGAGTGTACGGTCTGGGGGCTACACCTTC

v_call: TRBV28
j_call: TRBJ1-1
clone_size: NA
d_call: TRBD1
cdr3_aa: CASRTRGRSPEAFF
cdr3_nt: TGTGCCAGCAGAACCAGGGGGCGCTCCCCTGAAGCTTTCTTT

v_call: TRBV29-1
j_call: TRBJ2-3
clone_size: NA
d_call: NA
cdr3_aa: CSVEDTQYF
cdr3_nt: TGCAGCGTTGAAGATACGCAGTATTTT

v_call: TRBV29-1
j_call: TRBJ1-2
clone_size: NA
d_call: NA
cdr3_aa: CSVEQSARDGYTF
cdr3_nt: TGCAGCGTTGAACAGTCAGCCCGTGATGGCTACACCTTC

v_call: TRBV7-9
j_call: TRBJ2-1
clone_size: NA
d_call: TRBD1
cdr3_aa: CASSSRGTGVSYNEQFF
cdr3_nt: TGTGCCAGCAGCTCAAGGGGAACAGGGGTTTCCTACAATGAGCAGTTCTTC

v_call: TRBV29-1
j_call: TRBJ1-1
clone_size: NA
d_call: NA
cdr3_aa: CSVDRENTEAFF
cdr3_nt: TGCAGCGTTGACCGGGAGAACACTGAAGCTTTCTTT

v_call: TRBV5-1
j_call: TRBJ1-1
clone_size: NA
d_call: NA
cdr3_aa: CASSYQYQRNTEAFF
cdr3_nt: TGCGCCAGCAGCTATCAATATCAGCGTAACACTGAAGCTTTCTTT

v_call: TRBV20-1
j_call: TRBJ1-2
clone_size: NA
d_call: NA
cdr3_aa: CSAPGGSGYTF
cdr3_nt: TGCAGTGCCCCGGGGGGTTCTGGCTACACCTTC

v_call: TRBV29-1
j_call: TRBJ2-5
clone_size: few
d_call: NA
cdr3_aa: CSVVMETQYF
cdr3_nt: TGCAGCGTTGTAATGGAGACCCAGTACTTC

v_call: TRBV27
j_call: TRBJ1-1
clone_size: NA
d_call: NA
cdr3_aa: CASSPRQIDEAFF
cdr3_nt: TGTGCCAGCAGTCCCCGCCAGATTGATGAAGCTTTCTTT

v_call: TRBV15
j_call: TRBJ1-2
clone_size: NA
d_call: NA
cdr3_aa: CATSRDGGPGYTF
cdr3_nt: TGTGCCACCAGCAGAGATGGGGGACCCGGCTACACCTTC

v_call: TRBV7-2
j_call: TRBJ1-5
clone_size: NA
d_call: TRBD1
cdr3_aa: CASSPQGNQPQHF
cdr3_nt: TGTGCCAGCAGCCCACAGGGGAATCAGCCCCAGCATTTT

v_call: TRBV30
j_call: TRBJ2-3
clone_size: NA
d_call: NA
cdr3_aa: CAWSTSAAFTDTQYF
cdr3_nt: TGTGCCTGGAGCACCTCCGCAGCGTTTACAGATACGCAGTATTTT

v_call: TRBV29-1
j_call: TRBJ2-5
clone_size: NA
d_call: TRBD1
cdr3_aa: CSAWGQGDQETQYF
cdr3_nt: TGCAGCGCCTGGGGACAGGGGGATCAAGAGACCCAGTACTTC

v_call: TRBV2
j_call: TRBJ1-2
clone_size: few
d_call: NA
cdr3_aa: CASSDFQGRAGYGYTF
cdr3_nt: TGTGCCAGCAGTGATTTTCAGGGGCGGGCCGGATATGGCTACACCTTC